These T cell receptor beta chains were read from a single sample in a study of blood T cell repertoires in COVID-19. This table comes from immunoSEQ multiplex PCR, and its TCRdb copy is limited to in-frame clones, with some not included. The data show 55,000 to 80,000 clones, about three quarters seen once. The sequenced sample consisted of peripheral blood. The receptors here all came from a human donor in a cohort sampled during active COVID-19. The CDR3 runs from the conserved cysteine through the conserved F or W. The D gene is left open where the match is weak. Size is omitted from some rows. Given values are once, few, many or a class for expanded clones.

v_gene,d_gene,j_gene,abundance,CDR3nt,CDR3aa
TRBV3-1/TRBV3-2,TRBD2,TRBJ2-1,once,TGTGCCAGCAGCCAAGATTGGCCAGCGGGGGGCAGAGCTGAGCAGTTCTTC,CASSQDWPAGGRAEQFF
TRBV5-4,TRBD2,TRBJ2-7,NA,TGTGCCAGCAGCTTGAGGGAGGGTAACCACGAGCAGTACTTC,CASSLREGNHEQYF
TRBV7-3,TRBD1,TRBJ1-1,NA,TGTGCCAGCAGCCAGACAGGGGGCACTGAAGCTTTCTTT,CASSQTGGTEAFF
TRBV28,NA,TRBJ2-7,NA,TGTGCCAGCAGTCCTACGACAGATGCCTACGAGCAGTACTTC,CASSPTTDAYEQYF
TRBV7-9,TRBD1,TRBJ2-7,NA,TGTGCCAGCAGCTCCATCCGGGACAGCCCCTACGAGCAGTACTTC,CASSSIRDSPYEQYF
TRBV7-8,NA,TRBJ2-7,NA,TGTGCCAGCAGCTTAGTGGACAGTTCGTACGAGCAGTACTTC,CASSLVDSSYEQYF
TRBV15,NA,TRBJ2-7,few,TGTGCCACCAGCAGAGTCTTCACAGGGACCTACGAGCAGTACTTC,CATSRVFTGTYEQYF
TRBV9,TRBD2,TRBJ2-1,few,TGTGCCAGCAGCGTAGCAGCGGGAGCCTACAATGAGCAGTTCTTC,CASSVAAGAYNEQFF
TRBV10-3,NA,TRBJ2-7,NA,TGTGCCATCAGTGAACAGGGCTACGAGCAGTACTTC,CAISEQGYEQYF
TRBV7-2,NA,TRBJ2-7,once,TGTGCCAGCAGCCCTTCCCCCCAGGGCGAGCAGTACTTC,CASSPSPQGEQYF
TRBV18,TRBD1,TRBJ1-2,NA,TGTGCCAGCTCACCACGGCTTACCCCTACAGGGGCAGATGGCTACACCTTC,CASSPRLTPTGADGYTF
TRBV28,NA,TRBJ2-3,once,TGTGCCAGCAGTTCCCCGGGGGTGGGGGCAGATACGCAGTATTTT,CASSSPGVGADTQYF
TRBV9,NA,TRBJ2-2,few,TGTGCCAGCAGCGCTCCCGCCGGGGAGCTGTTTTTT,CASSAPAGELFF
TRBV7-9,NA,TRBJ2-7,many,TGTGCCAGCAGCTCGCCTCCTAGCCGTGGCTACGAGCAGTACTTC,CASSSPPSRGYEQYF
TRBV25-1,NA,TRBJ2-7,NA,TGTGCCAGCAGTTGGGGCCTCTACGAGCAGTACTTC,CASSWGLYEQYF
TRBV10-3,TRBD2,TRBJ2-7,NA,TGTGCCATCAGCCAAGGGGGGGCTAGCGGGACCCTACCACTCTCCTACGAGCAGTACTTC,CAISQGGASGTLPLSYEQYF
TRBV6-2/TRBV6-3,TRBD1,TRBJ2-7,NA,TGTGCCAGCAGTCCAGGGGGATACGAGCAGTACTTC,CASSPGGYEQYF
TRBV18,TRBD1,TRBJ1-1,NA,TGTGCCAGCTCACCGCCGCGACAGGGGGCTAACACTGAAGCTTTCTTT,CASSPPRQGANTEAFF
TRBV11-2,TRBD2,TRBJ2-3,few,TGTGCCAGCAGCCGCACTAGCGGGGCCAGCACAGATACGCAGTATTTT,CASSRTSGASTDTQYF
TRBV27,NA,TRBJ2-7,NA,TGTGCCAGCGGACAGAACCTCTACGAGCAGTACTTC,CASGQNLYEQYF
TRBV25-1,NA,TRBJ2-1,NA,TGTGCCAGCAGTCCCGTTCCGGGGTCCCCCTCCTACAATGAGCAGTTCTTC,CASSPVPGSPSYNEQFF
TRBV3-1/TRBV3-2,TRBD2,TRBJ2-3,NA,TGTGCCAGCAGCCACCTCCTGGGGGCGGGAGGGAGCACAGATACGCAGTATTTT,CASSHLLGAGGSTDTQYF
TRBV9,TRBD2,TRBJ2-6,NA,TGTGCCAGCAGCGACCGGACTAGCTCTGGGGCCAACGTCCTGACTTTC,CASSDRTSSGANVLTF
TRBV3-1/TRBV3-2,TRBD2,TRBJ2-1,NA,TGTGCCAGCAGCCCAATGACTAGCCCCCACAATGAGCAGTTCTTC,CASSPMTSPHNEQFF
TRBV5-1,NA,TRBJ1-4,NA,TGCGCCAGCAGCTTGGCCACGGGGGGCGAAGAAAAACTGTTTTTT,CASSLATGGEEKLFF
TRBV4-2,NA,TRBJ2-5,NA,TGTGCCAGCGGTCCTTCGGTTGGGGCGGCAGAGACCCAGTACTTC,CASGPSVGAAETQYF
TRBV11-2,TRBD1,TRBJ2-5,NA,TGTGCCAGCAGCCCAGCGACAGGGTTTCGTCGAGAGACCCAGTACTTC,CASSPATGFRRETQYF
TRBV6-1,NA,TRBJ1-1,NA,TGTGCCAGCAGTGGAACTAGCCTTGGTTTATGGACTGAAGCTTTCTTT,CASSGTSLGLWTEAFF
TRBV7-9,NA,TRBJ1-6,NA,TGTGCCAGCAGCTCGGAGGGTGGGAGCTGGTCACCCCTCCACTTT,CASSSEGGSWSPLHF
TRBV30,TRBD1,TRBJ1-2,once,TGTGCCTGGAGTCCCGGGACAGCCTATGGCTACACCTTC,CAWSPGTAYGYTF
TRBV12-3/TRBV12-4,NA,TRBJ1-1,once,TGTGCCAGCACCAATGTGGCCGAAGCTTTCTTT,CASTNVAEAFF
TRBV7-8,TRBD2,TRBJ2-7,once,TGTGCCAGCAGCTTAGCGGGAGGGCCAGACGAGCAGTACTTC,CASSLAGGPDEQYF
TRBV10-3,NA,TRBJ2-3,once,TGTGCCATCAGTGAGAGCGGCGCAGATACGCAGTATTTT,CAISESGADTQYF
TRBV28,NA,TRBJ1-6,few,TGTGCCAGCAGTTTAGGTACAGGTTTATGGGGTTCACCCCTCCACTTT,CASSLGTGLWGSPLHF
TRBV30,TRBD1,TRBJ1-1,NA,TGTGCCTGGAAAGGGGGCGGGCGAACTGAAGCTTTCTTT,CAWKGGGRTEAFF
TRBV9,TRBD1,TRBJ2-4,NA,TGTGCCAGCAGCGCGGACAGGGACCCCACCAAAAACATTCAGTACTTC,CASSADRDPTKNIQYF
TRBV6-2/TRBV6-3,NA,TRBJ2-5,NA,TGTGCCAGCAGTTTTCGGGGGGAGACCCAGTACTTC,CASSFRGETQYF
TRBV7-3,NA,TRBJ2-2,NA,TGTGCCAGCAGCCTCGACAGTACTAACACCGGGGAGCTGTTTTTT,CASSLDSTNTGELFF
TRBV6-5,NA,TRBJ2-7,NA,TGTGCCAGCACGTGGGCGGGGGCCGAGCAGTACTTC,CASTWAGAEQYF
TRBV27,NA,TRBJ2-7,NA,TGTGCCAGCAGTCCCGGCTATACTAGCACGGGCGAGCAGTACTTC,CASSPGYTSTGEQYF
TRBV19,NA,TRBJ1-1,NA,TGTGCCAGTAGTAAAACAGGGATCGGCACTGAAGCTTTCTTT,CASSKTGIGTEAFF
TRBV28,NA,TRBJ2-3,NA,TGTGCCACTCGATCAGGGGTAGCCACAGATACGCAGTATTTT,CATRSGVATDTQYF
TRBV7-2,TRBD1,TRBJ1-2,NA,TGTGCCAGCAGCTTAGATCAGGGGGTTGTGGATGGCTACACCTTC,CASSLDQGVVDGYTF
TRBV7-2,NA,TRBJ2-2,NA,TGTGCCAGCAGCTTAGCTGGAGGTTGGGTCATCGGGGAGCTGTTTTTT,CASSLAGGWVIGELFF
TRBV5-6,TRBD2,TRBJ2-7,few,TGTGCCAGCAGCCCTGGACTAGCCGGGGACGAGCAGTACTTC,CASSPGLAGDEQYF
TRBV12-3/TRBV12-4,TRBD1,TRBJ1-4,NA,TGTGCCAGCAGGCAGGGGGCAGGTGAAAAACTGTTTTTT,CASRQGAGEKLFF
TRBV6-5,NA,TRBJ1-2,NA,TGTGCCAGCGCGCGGACAGCCGACGATGGCTACACCTTC,CASARTADDGYTF
TRBV5-1,TRBD2,TRBJ2-7,NA,TGCGCCAGCAGCCCACTAGCGGGGGGGGACGAGCAGTACTTC,CASSPLAGGDEQYF
TRBV5-8,NA,TRBJ1-3,NA,TGTGCCAGCAGCTTGGGACTACGAAACACCATATATTTT,CASSLGLRNTIYF
TRBV5-6,TRBD1,TRBJ2-7,NA,TGTGCCAGCAGCTTGGCCCCGGGGACAGGGTTCGGGGGGTACGAGCAGTACTTC,CASSLAPGTGFGGYEQYF
TRBV28,NA,TRBJ1-3,NA,TGTGCCAGCAGCTCCTTCGCGGGCTCAACTGGAAACACCATATATTTT,CASSSFAGSTGNTIYF
TRBV15,TRBD1,TRBJ1-5,few,TGTGCCACCAGCCGTTACCGGGACAGGGAGGATCAGCCCCAGCATTTT,CATSRYRDREDQPQHF
TRBV9,TRBD1,TRBJ2-3,NA,TGTGCCAGCAGCGTTACTTCGACAGGGGAGGCAGATACGCAGTATTTT,CASSVTSTGEADTQYF
TRBV9,NA,TRBJ2-7,NA,TGTGCCAGCAGCGTAGCGGCAGGGCCTTACGAGCAGTACTTC,CASSVAAGPYEQYF
TRBV10-3,NA,TRBJ2-7,NA,TGTGCCATCAGAGGGACTTCCCCCTACGAGCAGTACTTC,CAIRGTSPYEQYF